This T cell receptor (beta chain) is from a study of blood T cell repertoires in COVID-19 (TCRdb year 2020). Concerning the study at large: Samples from collaborators originated in the United States, Italy and Spain and spanned both the acute and convalescent phases of COVID-19. The prospective study material was composed of cDNA or gDNA derived from T cells, B-cell-depleted T cells, or PBMCs. Subjects who had been exposed to COVID-19, were actively infected with it, or had recovered from it provided the deeply sampled blood TCRbeta repertoires that made up the dataset. The repertoires were released in a freely available public database intended as a resource for research on the immune response to SARS-CoV-2. Samples came from the ongoing ImmuneRACE study (first 160 participants) plus 1,254 subjects from 6 global collaborators. Sample metadata almost always included a de-identified subject ID, COVID-19 status, age in years and sex. Where available, HLA class I and class II types were taken from metadata supplied by the sample provider and were not determined by assay-based typing. Study-wide conclusions, independent of this receptor: Clinical and demographic metadata were provided uncurated, with the amount varying by source and participant.

Based on the germline V gene, the CDR1 and CDR2 sequences are MDHEN and SYDVKM. V loses 4 bases, J loses 0 bases, and the germline ends lie 9 bases apart. The CDR3 starts with the cysteine, ends with the phenylalanine, and has 14 residues. The DNA shown is the 42-base CDR3, in frame from base 1. One collaborating source in Seattle enrolled patients during active infection and followed them longitudinally through the course of disease. Each collaborating institution followed its own protocols to collect whole blood in K2EDTA tubes. For TCRbeta analysis, collaborators shipped samples in one of three forms: frozen whole blood, isolated PBMCs, or DNA extracted from either of those sample types. Remarks on this clone: Its recognized antigen is unknown. No much larger clone is present one base from it, and per-base qualities are unavailable.

The immunoSEQ Assay, a bias-controlled multiplex PCR, was used to amplify TCRbeta CDR3 regions from genomic DNA. In the source study's methods: The number of nucleated cells in each sample was estimated from the amplification of reference gene primers within the assay. Sequence reads were collapsed and filtered to measure the absolute abundance of every unique TCRbeta CDR3 rearrangement. Productive Simpson clonality was computed per sample as the square root of Simpson's diversity index over productive rearrangements. TCRdb's version of the immuneACCESS table is confined to in-frame rearrangements and falls short of the full clone set. An unresolved V gene accounts for under half of the shortfall where checked; the remainder is of unknown origin. The DNA gave D and trimming, while V, J and clone size come from that table. This sample has about 180,000 clones in its table, and roughly 85% of those were observed once. The ten largest clones take up around 5.4% of the sample.

The sequence links TRBV28 to TRBJ1-1, with no reliable assignment of the D segment. What was sequenced was peripheral blood. The clonotype comes from a woman aged 45-59 years with COVID-19, enrolled during active disease. The nucleotide sequence reads as follows: TGTGCCAGCAGTTCCTACCGAATGAACACTGAAGCTTTCTTT. Its protein reads: CASSSYRMNTEAFF.